These T cell receptor beta chains were read from a single sample in a study of cytomegalovirus exposure and HLA in healthy donors. The repertoire was sequenced with immunoSEQ multiplex PCR; TCRdb's copy has only in-frame clones and lacks some. The repertoire shows approximately 130,000 clones; the top ten hold roughly 2%. The sample comprised PBMCs. The receptor set was obtained from a woman in her sixties in good health and CMV-seronegative. Both conserved end residues are part of each CDR3. Each record gives: D gene, J gene, V gene, CDR3 protein, CDR3 DNA. A D gene is named only where the DNA matches it firmly.

d_call: NA; j_call: TRBJ2-7; v_call: TRBV5-8; cdr3_aa: CASSFQGGIDEQYF; cdr3_nt: TGTGCCAGCAGCTTCCAGGGGGGAATCGACGAGCAGTACTTC
d_call: TRBD2; j_call: TRBJ2-7; v_call: TRBV10-2; cdr3_aa: CASSGTSGSSYEQYF; cdr3_nt: TGCGCCAGCAGTGGGACTAGCGGAAGCTCCTACGAGCAGTACTTC
d_call: NA; j_call: TRBJ1-2; v_call: TRBV4-1; cdr3_aa: CASSQGRAGPEGNYGYTF; cdr3_nt: TGCGCCAGCAGCCAAGGGAGGGCGGGACCAGAGGGTAACTATGGCTACACCTTC
d_call: TRBD2; j_call: TRBJ2-1; v_call: TRBV5-1; cdr3_aa: CASSLGSAGIFYNEQFF; cdr3_nt: TGCGCCAGCAGCTTGGGCTCAGCGGGGATATTCTACAATGAGCAGTTCTTC
d_call: TRBD2; j_call: TRBJ2-7; v_call: TRBV9; cdr3_aa: CASSSDGRGYEQYF; cdr3_nt: TGTGCCAGCAGTAGTGACGGGAGGGGGTACGAGCAGTACTTC
d_call: TRBD1; j_call: TRBJ2-3; v_call: TRBV5-1; cdr3_aa: CASSAGTGAGTDTQYF; cdr3_nt: TGCGCCAGCAGCGCCGGGACAGGGGCAGGCACAGATACGCAGTATTTT
d_call: NA; j_call: TRBJ1-5; v_call: TRBV6-5; cdr3_aa: CASALYSNQPQHF; cdr3_nt: TGTGCCAGCGCGCTATATAGCAATCAGCCCCAGCATTTT
d_call: NA; j_call: TRBJ2-1; v_call: TRBV7-3; cdr3_aa: CASSSLATSYNEQFF; cdr3_nt: TGTGCCAGCAGCTCTCTAGCGACTTCCTACAATGAGCAGTTCTTC
d_call: TRBD1; j_call: TRBJ1-1; v_call: TRBV6-6; cdr3_aa: CASSLNRGRKTEAFF; cdr3_nt: TGTGCCAGCAGTTTAAACAGGGGAAGAAAGACTGAAGCTTTCTTT
d_call: NA; j_call: TRBJ2-7; v_call: TRBV28; cdr3_aa: CASSLWDRVYEQYF; cdr3_nt: TGTGCCAGCAGTTTATGGGACAGAGTGTACGAGCAGTACTTC
d_call: NA; j_call: TRBJ2-7; v_call: TRBV2; cdr3_aa: CASSEGRRDYEQYF; cdr3_nt: TGTGCCAGCTCCGAGGGCCGGAGGGATTACGAGCAGTACTTC
d_call: NA; j_call: TRBJ2-2; v_call: TRBV30; cdr3_aa: CAWNFNPGELFF; cdr3_nt: TGTGCCTGGAACTTCAATCCCGGGGAGCTGTTTTTT
d_call: TRBD1; j_call: TRBJ2-7; v_call: TRBV6-5; cdr3_aa: CASGRDRVSEQYF; cdr3_nt: TGTGCCAGCGGCCGAGACAGGGTCTCCGAGCAGTACTTC
d_call: NA; j_call: TRBJ1-2; v_call: TRBV5-1; cdr3_aa: CASKKEWGGYGYTF; cdr3_nt: TGCGCCAGTAAAAAGGAGTGGGGGGGCTATGGCTACACCTTC
d_call: NA; j_call: TRBJ1-6; v_call: TRBV7-2; cdr3_aa: CASSSYPLQGTLHF; cdr3_nt: TGTGCCAGCAGCTCCTATCCCCTCCAGGGAACCCTCCACTTT
d_call: NA; j_call: TRBJ1-2; v_call: TRBV6-5; cdr3_aa: CASTDQGTGYTF; cdr3_nt: TGTGCCAGCACCGACCAGGGTACGGGCTACACCTTC
d_call: NA; j_call: TRBJ2-1; v_call: TRBV7-9; cdr3_aa: CASSLSESSYNEQFF; cdr3_nt: TGTGCCAGCAGCTTAAGTGAGAGCTCCTACAATGAGCAGTTCTTC
d_call: NA; j_call: TRBJ1-3; v_call: TRBV5-6; cdr3_aa: CASSLLDSNSGNTIYF; cdr3_nt: TGTGCCAGCAGCTTGTTAGACAGTAATTCTGGAAACACCATATATTTT
d_call: NA; j_call: TRBJ1-1; v_call: TRBV30; cdr3_aa: CAWSVGRSGANTEAFF; cdr3_nt: TGTGCCTGGAGTGTAGGCCGATCTGGAGCTAACACTGAAGCTTTCTTT
d_call: TRBD2; j_call: TRBJ2-1; v_call: TRBV5-4; cdr3_aa: CASSPGPGRGNEQFF; cdr3_nt: TGTGCCAGCAGCCCTGGCCCGGGGAGGGGCAATGAGCAGTTCTTC
d_call: NA; j_call: TRBJ1-6; v_call: TRBV19; cdr3_aa: CASSIDPPTGPDSPLHF; cdr3_nt: TGTGCCAGTAGTATAGATCCCCCAACAGGGCCTGATTCACCCCTCCACTTT
d_call: NA; j_call: TRBJ1-5; v_call: TRBV28; cdr3_aa: CASKNSWNQPQHF; cdr3_nt: TGTGCCAGCAAGAACTCCTGGAATCAGCCCCAGCATTTT
d_call: TRBD1; j_call: TRBJ2-5; v_call: TRBV2; cdr3_aa: CASREQGRETQYF; cdr3_nt: TGTGCCAGCAGGGAACAGGGGCGAGAGACCCAGTACTTC
d_call: TRBD1; j_call: TRBJ2-1; v_call: TRBV2; cdr3_aa: CASRRTGVGSYNEQFF; cdr3_nt: TGTGCCAGCAGGCGGACAGGGGTAGGGTCCTACAATGAGCAGTTCTTC
d_call: NA; j_call: TRBJ2-7; v_call: TRBV6-5; cdr3_aa: CASSYRQGGYEQYF; cdr3_nt: TGTGCCAGCAGTTACCGCCAGGGGGGTTACGAGCAGTACTTC
d_call: NA; j_call: TRBJ1-3; v_call: TRBV7-9; cdr3_aa: CASRSWGRGKKGSGNTIYF; cdr3_nt: TGTGCCAGCAGATCCTGGGGCAGGGGAAAAAAAGGGTCGGGAAACACCATATATTTT
d_call: NA; j_call: TRBJ2-3; v_call: TRBV2; cdr3_aa: CASSEGGWEARSDTQYF; cdr3_nt: TGTGCCAGCAGTGAAGGGGGGTGGGAGGCTCGTTCAGATACGCAGTATTTT
d_call: TRBD1; j_call: TRBJ1-5; v_call: TRBV27; cdr3_aa: CASSLVGGPSNQPQHF; cdr3_nt: TGTGCCAGCAGTTTGGTAGGGGGCCCTAGCAATCAGCCCCAGCATTTT
d_call: TRBD1; j_call: TRBJ1-6; v_call: TRBV2; cdr3_aa: CASSETGDSPLHF; cdr3_nt: TGTGCCAGCAGTGAGACAGGGGACTCACCCCTCCACTTT
d_call: TRBD1; j_call: TRBJ2-2; v_call: TRBV6-5; cdr3_aa: CASSLGQVANTGELFF; cdr3_nt: TGTGCCAGCAGTTTGGGACAGGTCGCGAACACCGGGGAGCTGTTTTTT
d_call: TRBD2; j_call: TRBJ2-1; v_call: TRBV11-2; cdr3_aa: CASSFNTWTSGGNEQFF; cdr3_nt: TGTGCCAGCAGCTTCAACACCTGGACTAGCGGGGGGAACGAGCAGTTCTTC
d_call: NA; j_call: TRBJ2-7; v_call: TRBV19; cdr3_aa: CASSIRRGTDYEQYF; cdr3_nt: TGTGCCAGTAGTATTCGTCGGGGGACGGACTACGAGCAGTACTTC
d_call: NA; j_call: TRBJ2-7; v_call: TRBV27; cdr3_aa: CASSSQASREQYF; cdr3_nt: TGTGCCAGCAGTTCCCAGGCTAGCAGAGAGCAGTACTTC
d_call: NA; j_call: TRBJ2-7; v_call: TRBV2; cdr3_aa: CASSEGQRLFYEQYF; cdr3_nt: TGTGCCAGCAGCGAAGGACAGAGGCTATTCTACGAGCAGTACTTC
d_call: NA; j_call: TRBJ2-5; v_call: TRBV7-7; cdr3_aa: CASSFNSQETQYF; cdr3_nt: TGTGCTAGCAGCTTTAACAGCCAAGAGACCCAGTACTTC
d_call: NA; j_call: TRBJ2-2; v_call: TRBV6-5; cdr3_aa: CASSYSTVTNTGELFF; cdr3_nt: TGTGCCAGCAGTTACTCGACAGTCACGAACACCGGGGAGCTGTTTTTT
d_call: TRBD1; j_call: TRBJ1-2; v_call: TRBV27; cdr3_aa: CASSFRQGVYGYTF; cdr3_nt: TGTGCCAGCAGTTTCCGCCAGGGGGTCTATGGCTACACCTTC